This T cell receptor beta chain was recovered during a study of Tregs in tolerant kidney transplant recipients. Across the whole study: Related graft donors supplied nonmyeloablative bone marrow transplants, and mixed chimerism was transient.

TCRdb keeps only in-frame clones here, not all; method: immunoSEQ multiplex PCR. There are about 87,000 clones in the sample; 93% occur only once, and 0.35% to 0.55% lies in the top ten. In germline, CDR1 is MDHEN, CDR2 SYDVKM. V lost 6 bases, J lost 10 bases, and 5 bases stayed unmatched. This CDR3 has 12 residues. As regards this clone: The target antigen is unknown.

Thawed PBMCs were FACS-sorted into unstimulated CD4+CD25+CD127- regulatory T cells, CD4+CD25- non-regulatory cells, CD4 and CD8 cells. Findings of the study overall: Few patients were studied, so findings need validation in larger groups. This study did not directly address biological reproducibility.

The chain couples TRBV28 to TRBJ1-1; the match to TRBD1 covers 10 bases. The material sequenced was CD4+ T cells from blood, taken before the transplant. This TCR came from a human donor who received a combined kidney and bone marrow transplant. Here the CDR3 reads CASRRQGAGAFF. The DNA for the CDR3 is TGTGCCAGCAGGAGACAGGGGGCCGGAGCTTTCTTT.